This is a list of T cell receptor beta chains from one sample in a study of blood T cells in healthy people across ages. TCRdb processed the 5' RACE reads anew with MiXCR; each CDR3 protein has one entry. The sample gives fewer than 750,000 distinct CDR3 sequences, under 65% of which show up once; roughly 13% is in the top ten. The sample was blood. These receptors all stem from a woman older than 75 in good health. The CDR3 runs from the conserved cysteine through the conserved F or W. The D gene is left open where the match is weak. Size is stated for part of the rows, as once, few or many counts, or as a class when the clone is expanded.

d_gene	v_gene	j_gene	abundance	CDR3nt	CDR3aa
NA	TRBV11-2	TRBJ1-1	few	TGTGCCAGCAGCTTAGTAGGGTTGGGAGGGGGACCCACTGAAGCTTTCTTT	CASSLVGLGGGPTEAFF
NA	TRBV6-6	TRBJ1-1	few	TGTGCCAGCACCACCTACCGGGGGGGCTTAGGATTTAAAGCTTTCTTT	CASTTYRGGLGFKAFF
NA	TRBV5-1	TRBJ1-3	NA	TGCGCCAGCAGCTTGAGCAGAAGCTCTGGAAACACCATATATTTT	CASSLSRSSGNTIYF
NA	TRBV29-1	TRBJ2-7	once	TGCAGCGTTGAAGGACTAGATCGGAGGGCTGAGCAGTACTTC	CSVEGLDRRAEQYF
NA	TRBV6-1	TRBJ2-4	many	TGTGCCAGCAGTACCCTGACCGGACGACTTCTAGCCAAAAACATTCAGTACTTC	CASSTLTGRLLAKNIQYF
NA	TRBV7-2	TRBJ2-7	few	TGTGCCAGCAGCTTAGGGACTAGGGGGCCGTACGAGCAGTACTTC	CASSLGTRGPYEQYF
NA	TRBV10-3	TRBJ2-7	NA	TGTGCCATCAGGAGGTATCGGGTATCGTACGAGCAGTACTTC	CAIRRYRVSYEQYF
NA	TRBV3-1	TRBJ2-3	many	TGTGCCAGCAGCCAAGATGCACACACAGATACGCAGTATTTT	CASSQDAHTDTQYF
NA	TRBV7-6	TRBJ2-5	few	TGTGCCAGCAGCCCCGCCGGGGAGACCCAGTACTTC	CASSPAGETQYF
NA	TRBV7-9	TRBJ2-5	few	TGTGCCACCCAATGGACGGAATACAATGAGCAGTACTTC	CATQWTEYNEQYF
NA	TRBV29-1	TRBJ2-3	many	TGCAGCGTTGAGGGGGCAACCACAGATACGCAGTATTTT	CSVEGATTDTQYF
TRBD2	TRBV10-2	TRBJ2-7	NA	TGCGCCAGCACGGTCGGGACTAGCGATGCCTACGAGCAGTACTTC	CASTVGTSDAYEQYF
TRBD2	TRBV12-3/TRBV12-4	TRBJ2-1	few	TGTGCCAGCAGTTTTGCGGGAGAGGCCTACAATGAGCAGTTCTTC	CASSFAGEAYNEQFF
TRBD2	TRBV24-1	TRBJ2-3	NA	TGTGCCACCAGTGATGGCACTAGCGGAAGCACAGATACGCAGTATTTT	CATSDGTSGSTDTQYF
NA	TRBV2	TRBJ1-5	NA	TGTGCCAGCAGTGAAGCGCTTGGGGCAGGGGGCAATCAGCCCCAGCATTTT	CASSEALGAGGNQPQHF
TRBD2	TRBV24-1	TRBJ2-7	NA	TGTGCCACCAGTGACCTGACTAGCGGGAGTGCCAATGAGCAGTACTTC	CATSDLTSGSANEQYF
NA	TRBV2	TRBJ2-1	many	TGTGCCAGCAGTCAGGACAGTCACGATGAGCAGTTCTTC	CASSQDSHDEQFF
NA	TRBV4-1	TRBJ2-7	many	TGCGCCAGCAGTCCAGCGACGACCTACGAGCAGTACTTC	CASSPATTYEQYF
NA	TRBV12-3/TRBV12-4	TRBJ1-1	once	TGTGCCAGCAGTGTAGGGTTTGAGTGGGAAGCTTTCTTT	CASSVGFEWEAFF
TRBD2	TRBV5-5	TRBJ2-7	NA	TGTACCAGCAGCCTTTCCGGGACTAGCGGGGGTGAGCAGTACTTC	CTSSLSGTSGGEQYF
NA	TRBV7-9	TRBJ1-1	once	TGTGCCAGCAGTCCAATTTGGGGGAACACTGAAGCTTTCTTT	CASSPIWGNTEAFF
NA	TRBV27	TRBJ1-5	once	TGTGCCAGCAGCCCTGTTACCGGACAGCACAATCAGCCCCAGCATTTT	CASSPVTGQHNQPQHF
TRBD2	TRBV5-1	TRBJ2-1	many	TGCGCCAGCAGCCCGGGGAGCGGGAGAGACAGCGAGCAGTTCTTC	CASSPGSGRDSEQFF
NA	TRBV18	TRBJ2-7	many	TGTGCCAGCTCACCAGGGGCAAGCTCGTACGAGCAGTACTTC	CASSPGASSYEQYF
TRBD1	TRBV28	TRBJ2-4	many	TGTGCCAGCAGTACCCGGGACAGGGTGGTTGGAGCCAAAAACATTCAGTACTTC	CASSTRDRVVGAKNIQYF
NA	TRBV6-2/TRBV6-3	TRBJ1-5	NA	TGTGCCAGCAGTTACTCGGCGGATAGCAATCAGCCCCAGCATTTT	CASSYSADSNQPQHF